Following are 29 T cell receptor beta chains from one sample sequenced in a study of cytomegalovirus exposure and HLA in healthy donors. Amplification used 60 Vbeta primers and 13 Jbeta primers. Only in-frame clones appear in the TCRdb table, and some are missing; sequencing was by immunoSEQ multiplex PCR. The sample comprises some 150,000 clones, over 65% of which are singletons, and 0.6% to 0.95% rests with the top ten. The sequenced sample was PBMCs. The receptors derive from a female donor in good health and CMV-seronegative.

This clone showed up just a few times. The chain recombines TRBV7-2 with TRBJ1-3, with a weak D call TRBD1 (6 bases). V lost 6 bases to trimming and J lost 0 bases, with 12 bases between them. The CDR3 sequence is 15 residues long. Germline CDR1 and CDR2: SGHTA and FQGNSA. For the CDR3, the DNA is TGTGCCAGCAGTAGGGACACAAGCTCTGGAAACACCATATATTTT. Translating it yields CASSRDTSSGNTIYF.

V usage is TRBV7-3 and J usage is TRBJ1-1; D perhaps matches TRBD1 (6 bases). Trimming cost V 5 bases and J 4 bases, with 14 bases left between them. Germline V CDR1 and CDR2: SGHTA, FQGTGA. The CDR3 length is 14 residues. CDR3: CASSPQQGSTEAFF. As DNA, the CDR3 is TGTGCCAGCAGCCCCCAACAGGGTAGCACTGAAGCTTTCTTT.

This rearrangement joins TRBV15 to TRBJ2-7; D perhaps matches TRBD1 (5 bases). CDR3 length: 18 amino acids. Trimming shortened V by 0 bases and J by 0 bases, and 18 bases separated the two germline ends. CDR1 and CDR2 (germline): LNHNV, YYDKDF (reference sequence). The CDR3 DNA is TGTGCCACCAGCAGAGATAGGGGATACGCGGCAGGCTCCTACGAGCAGTACTTC. Translation: CATSRDRGYAAGSYEQYF.

This rearrangement joins TRBV7-3 to TRBJ2-3; 11 positions match TRBD2. In germline, CDR1 is SGHTA, CDR2 FQGTGA. The CDR3 has 15 residues. V trimming: 6 bases; J trimming: 1 base; junction bases outside the gene matches: 3. CDR3 in DNA: TGTGCCAGCAGTAGCGGGGGGGCTGGCACAGATACGCAGTATTTT. Amino acid sequence: CASSSGGAGTDTQYF.

The V gene is TRBV29-1, the J gene TRBJ1-2, with 7 bases lining up with TRBD1. The V segment lost 6 bases and the J segment 5 bases; nucleotides outside the gene matches: 12. The CDR3 spans 14 residues. CDR1 and CDR2 (germline): SQVTM, ANQGSEA. The CDR3 reads CSVGTGERVYGYTF. The CDR3, as DNA: TGCAGCGTCGGAACAGGGGAGAGGGTATATGGCTACACCTTC.

The rearrangement links TRBV4-1 to TRBJ2-3; D perhaps matches TRBD2 (7 bases). CDR1 and CDR2 (germline): MGHRA, YSYEKL. CDR3 size: 17 residues. V lost 1 base to trimming and J lost 1 base, with 15 bases between them. The CDR3 sequence is CASSQVARGAGTDTQYF. CDR3 DNA: TGCGCCAGCAGCCAAGTGGCTCGGGGGGCGGGCACAGATACGCAGTATTTT.

The chain has TRBV11-2 and TRBJ2-1; D unresolved. The CDR3 consists of 13 residues. From germline, CDR1 is SGHAT and CDR2 FQNNGV. With 3 bases removed from V and 2 bases from J, the gap between germline ends came to 5 bases. CDR3 residues: CASSLSTYNEQFF. DNA of the CDR3: TGTGCCAGCAGCTTGAGCACCTACAATGAGCAGTTCTTC.

V gene TRBV11-2 combines with J gene TRBJ2-7, with TRBD1 identical over 8 bases. Losses at the gene ends were 5 bases for V and 5 bases for J; bases not matched to a gene: 8. The length of the CDR3 is 14 residues. Per the germline V gene, CDR1 is SGHAT and CDR2 is FQNNGV. CDR3 region: CASSARTGSHEQYF. In DNA, the CDR3 is TGTGCCAGCAGCGCCCGGACAGGGAGCCACGAGCAGTACTTC.

This clone was counted once. The genes are TRBV2 and TRBJ2-5, with TRBD2 identical over 9 bases. The CDR3 is 15 residues long. The V gene's germline CDR1 is SNHLY and CDR2 FYNNEI. V gave up 4 bases and J gave up 2 bases; unmatched junction bases: 5. The DNA for the CDR3 is TGTGCCAGCAGTGTTAGCGGGGGCGTACAAGAGACCCAGTACTTC. This gives the protein CASSVSGGVQETQYF.

This chain links TRBV13 with TRBJ2-7; 10 bases line up with TRBD1. V trimming: 5 bases; J trimming: 2 bases; junction bases outside the gene matches: 3. The CDR3 has 14 amino acids. Per germline, CDR1 PRHDT and CDR2 FYEKMQ (reference sequence). The chain's CDR3 is CASSPTGGTYEQYF. The CDR3 bases are TGTGCCAGCAGCCCGACAGGGGGCACCTACGAGCAGTACTTC.

This chain uses TRBV9 with TRBJ2-4; D is perhaps TRBD1 (6 bases). With 4 bases removed from V and 0 bases from J, the gap between germline ends came to 14 bases. CDR3 size: 16 residues. Germline CDR1 and CDR2: SGDLS and YYNGEE. The CDR3 DNA reads as TGTGCCAGCAGCCCTCGGACAGACCTAGCCAAAAACATTCAGTACTTC. Residues: CASSPRTDLAKNIQYF.

In nucleotides, the CDR3 is TGTGCCAGCAGCTGGACTAGCGTCCGTAGGGAGACCCAGTACTTC. Translating it yields CASSWTSVRRETQYF. The chain links TRBV2 to TRBJ2-5; 9 bases align to TRBD2. The germline CDR1 and CDR2 sequences are SNHLY and FYNNEI. The CDR3 is 15 residues long. V shed 6 bases and J 5 bases; nucleotides not matched to a gene: 10.

The chain uses TRBV28 and TRBJ1-2; D perhaps matches TRBD1 (6 bases). Germline values: CDR1 MDHEN, CDR2 SYDVKM. Trimming shortened V by 6 bases and J by 0 bases, and 8 bases separated the two germline ends. The CDR3 length is 13 residues. CDR3 coding DNA: TGTGCCAGCAGCCGACAGGCTAACTATGGCTACACCTTC. It encodes CASSRQANYGYTF.

This clone showed up just once. V usage is TRBV12-1 and J usage is TRBJ1-5; TRBD1 reflects the table's D call only, with no check against the DNA. TRBV12-1 is a pseudogene locus. The CDR3 totals 15 residues. CDR3 residues: CASSFGGTGDQPQHF. The CDR3 bases are TGTGCCAGCAGCTTTGGGGGGACAGGGGATCAGCCCCAGCATTTT.

Of note for this clone: An end of the junction does not agree with germline; a read error may underlie this. The rearrangement joins TRBV29-1 to TRBJ2-1; 10 bases agree with TRBD2. This CDR3 is built from 14 residues. Germline CDR1 SQVTM, CDR2 ANQGSEA. In nucleotides, the CDR3 is TGCAGCGTTCTAGGACTAGCGGCCTATAATGAGCAGTTCTTC. Protein: CSVLGLAAYNEQFF.

This clone appeared a few times. This chain connects TRBV9 to TRBJ2-1, with 12 bases fitting TRBD2. This CDR3 contains 20 residues. J lost 8 bases, V lost 0 bases, and 18 bases had no gene match. Germline V gene sequence: CDR1 SGDLS, CDR2 YYNGEE. CDR3 sequence: CASSVGRGSLTSGGSHEQFF. In DNA, the CDR3 is TGTGCCAGCAGCGTAGGAAGAGGTAGTTTGACTAGCGGGGGCTCCCATGAGCAGTTCTTC.

This rearrangement joins TRBV5-4 to TRBJ2-1, with 9 nucleotides matching TRBD2. Germline values: CDR1 SGHNT, CDR2 YYREEE (reference sequence). The CDR3 has 15 amino acids. The trim removed 0 bases at V and 8 bases at J, leaving 6 bases unmatched. The CDR3 spells CASSLGGRAPHEQFF. The DNA for the CDR3 is TGTGCCAGCAGCTTGGGCGGGAGGGCCCCCCATGAGCAGTTCTTC.

The V call is TRBV4-2, the J call TRBJ2-5; TRBD2 matches at 9 bases. Germline V gene lookup returns CDR1 LGHNA and CDR2 YNFKEQ. The CDR3 is 17 residues long. V gave up 0 bases and J gave up 5 bases; unmatched junction bases: 10. The CDR3 DNA follows: TGTGCCAGCAGCCAAGATCTGGTAGCGGGAGCTTCTGAGACCCAGTACTTC. Translation: CASSQDLVAGASETQYF.

The V gene is TRBV4-3, the J gene TRBJ1-3; D is ambiguous. In germline, CDR1 is LGHNA, CDR2 YSLEER. The CDR3 extends over 15 amino acids. V was cut by 0 bases and J by 2 bases, with 8 bases left in between. For the CDR3, the DNA is TGCGCCAGCAGCCAAGATGGCAGAACTGGAAACACCATATATTTT. Protein sequence: CASSQDGRTGNTIYF.

The chain joins TRBV27 to TRBJ2-7, with D hard to call. This CDR3 region has 14 residues. V lost 8 bases and J 3 bases, leaving 17 bases between the germline ends. Looked up from germline, CDR1 is MNHEY and CDR2 is SMNVEV (reference sequence). CDR3 DNA sequence: TGTGCCAGCGCAAGAGAACCCGGTCTCTACGAGCAGTACTTC. Its translation: CASAREPGLYEQYF.

The chain recombines TRBV7-2 with TRBJ2-5; TRBD2 matches at 8 bases. Unmatched junction bases numbered 7, after V lost 2 bases and J lost 5 bases. The CDR3 sequence is 15 residues long. Germline CDR1 reads SGHTA; CDR2 reads FQGNSA. This CDR3 reads CASSLLRGAAETQYF. The CDR3 DNA reads TGTGCCAGCAGCTTACTGCGGGGGGCTGCGGAGACCCAGTACTTC.

The chain combines TRBV7-9 with TRBJ1-2, with a weak D call TRBD1 (5 bases). V lost 10 bases to trimming and J lost 6 bases, with 21 bases between them. The CDR3 covers 14 residues. Germline V gene lookup returns CDR1 SEHNR and CDR2 FQNEAQ (reference sequence). The DNA for the CDR3 is TGTGCCACCCCGCTTAGCGCTGGGGGGGATGGCTACACCTTC. This sequence encodes CATPLSAGGDGYTF. The variable domain in full, with the rest retrieved from reference TRBV7-9 and TRBJ1-2, is DTGVSQNPRHKITKRGQNVTFRCDPISEHNRLYWYRQTLGQGPEFLTYFQNEAQLEKSRLLSDRFSAERPKGSFSTLEIQRTEQGDSAMYLCATPLSAGGDGYTFGSGTRLTVV.

The chain links TRBV2 to TRBJ2-5, with 7 bases fitting TRBD1. The CDR3 covers 14 residues. The germline CDR1 and CDR2 sequences are SNHLY and FYNNEI. The V and J ends lost 8 bases and 5 bases, in that order; junction bases with no gene match: 11. CDR3 nucleotides: TGTGCCAGCCCTCCGGGGCAGGGGGTCGAGACCCAGTACTTC. This translates into CASPPGQGVETQYF.

This clone was counted between two and nine times. CDR3 DNA sequence: TGCGCCAGCAGGGATATAGCGGGAGGGCCCCACAATGAGCAGTTCTTC. Its protein product is CASRDIAGGPHNEQFF. This chain joins TRBV5-1 and TRBJ2-1, with 11 nucleotides matching TRBD2. CDR1 is SGHRS, CDR2 YFSETQ, per germline. V was pared by 5 bases and J by 5 bases, with 9 bases of the junction left unmatched. The CDR3 is made up of 16 amino acids.

The CDR3 coding sequence is TGTGCCAGCAGCTTAGTCACTAGTGGGCCCGAGCAGTACTTC. It encodes CASSLVTSGPEQYF. The rearrangement joins TRBV7-8 to TRBJ2-7; TRBD2 is a possible D gene (5 bases). V shed 1 base and J shed 6 bases, with 13 bases lying between them. CDR1 and CDR2 (germline): SGHVS, FQNEAQ. This CDR3 has 14 amino acids.

The chain is built from TRBV13 and TRBJ2-1, with D possibly matching TRBD2 (5 bases). Germline CDR1 is PRHDT and CDR2 is FYEKMQ (reference sequence). The CDR3 sequence is 15 residues long. The V end was cut by 5 bases, the J end by 5 bases, with 16 bases between. The CDR3 region has the DNA TGTGCCAGCAGCCATCGGAGAATGACTAACAATGAGCAGTTCTTC. This codes for CASSHRRMTNNEQFF.

This chain joins TRBV27 and TRBJ1-1; 8 bases map to TRBD1. The CDR3 is 15 residues long. After removal of 5 bases from V and 6 bases from J, the junction contained 11 bases not matched to a gene. In germline, CDR1 is MNHEY, CDR2 SMNVEV (reference sequence). The CDR3 reads CASSAYADRAAEAFF. In DNA, the CDR3 is TGTGCCAGCAGTGCCTACGCGGACAGGGCCGCTGAAGCTTTCTTT.

The chain is built from TRBV6-5 and TRBJ2-5, with D possibly being TRBD2 (7 bases). Germline loops: CDR1 MNHEY, CDR2 SVGAGI. The CDR3 has 16 residues. Between the trimmed V and J ends, which lost 0 bases and 0 bases, there was a span of 11 bases. CDR3 residues: CASSYSKGGDQETQYF. For the CDR3, the DNA is TGTGCCAGCAGTTACTCAAAGGGGGGGGACCAAGAGACCCAGTACTTC.

This clone was seen more than once but under ten times. The genes are TRBV7-2 and TRBJ2-3; TRBD1 aligns across 12 bases. This CDR3 has 16 amino acids. Germline V CDR1 and CDR2: SGHTA, FQGNSA. V lost 5 bases to trimming and J lost 7 bases; unmatched junction nucleotides: 10. CDR3 in DNA: TGTGCCAGCAGCGCCACCGGGACAGGGGGCGGGAATACGCAGTATTTT. It encodes CASSATGTGGGNTQYF.